This TCR beta chain was identified during a study of blood T cell repertoires in COVID-19. Overall study: COVID-19 samples from acute and convalescent phases originated in the United States, Italy and Spain. Sources were T cells, B-cell-depleted T cells, or PBMCs; the material itself was cDNA or gDNA.

In the original workflow: Amplified reference gene primers provided the basis for estimating nucleated cell counts. Assay: immunoSEQ multiplex PCR; the TCRdb copy retains only in-frame clones and omits some. V, J and clone size derive from that table, while D and trimming were established from the DNA sequence. The table includes 270,000 or so clones, over 75% detected once. The V gene's germline CDR1 is MDHEN and CDR2 SYDVKM. CDR3 length equals 15 residues. The V and J ends lost 1 base and 0 bases respectively, with 9 bases between them. This chain connects TRBV28 to TRBJ1-1; weak D call: TRBD1 (6 bases). The clonotype originates from a human donor in a cohort sampled during active COVID-19. Sequenced material: peripheral blood. The CDR3 is CASSLLGALNTEAFF. The CDR3 DNA reads as TGTGCCAGCAGTTTATTGGGGGCTTTGAACACTGAAGCTTTCTTT. Drawing the rest from reference TRBV28 and TRBJ1-1, the complete variable domain is DVKVTQSSRYLVKRTGEKVFLECVQDMDHENMFWYRQDPGLGLRLIYFSYDVKMKEKGDIPEGYSVSREKKERFSLILESASTNQTSMYLCASSLLGALNTEAFFGQGTRLTVV.